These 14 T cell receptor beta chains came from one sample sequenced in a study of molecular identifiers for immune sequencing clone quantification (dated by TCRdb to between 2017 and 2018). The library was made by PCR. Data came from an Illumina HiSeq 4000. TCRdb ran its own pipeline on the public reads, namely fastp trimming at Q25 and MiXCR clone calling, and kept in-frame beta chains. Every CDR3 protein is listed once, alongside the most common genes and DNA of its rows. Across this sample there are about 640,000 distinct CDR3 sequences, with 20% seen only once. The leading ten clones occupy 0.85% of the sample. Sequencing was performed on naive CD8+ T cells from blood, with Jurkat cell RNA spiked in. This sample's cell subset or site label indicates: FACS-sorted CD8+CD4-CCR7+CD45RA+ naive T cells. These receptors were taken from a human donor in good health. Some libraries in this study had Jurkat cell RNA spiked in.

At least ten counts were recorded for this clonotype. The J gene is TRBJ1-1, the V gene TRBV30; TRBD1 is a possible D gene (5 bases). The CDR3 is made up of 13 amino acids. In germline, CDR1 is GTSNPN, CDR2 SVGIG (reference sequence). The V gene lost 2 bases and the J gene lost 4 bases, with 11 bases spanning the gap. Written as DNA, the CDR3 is TGTGCCTGGAGTCAAACAGGTCCCACTGAAGCTTTCTTT. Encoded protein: CAWSQTGPTEAFF.

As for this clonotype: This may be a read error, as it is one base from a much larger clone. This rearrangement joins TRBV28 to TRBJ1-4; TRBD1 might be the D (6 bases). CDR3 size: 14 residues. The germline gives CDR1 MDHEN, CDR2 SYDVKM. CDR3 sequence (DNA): TGTGCCAGCAGTCAACAGGGAACTAATGAACAACTGTTTTTT. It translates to CASSQQGTNEQLFF.

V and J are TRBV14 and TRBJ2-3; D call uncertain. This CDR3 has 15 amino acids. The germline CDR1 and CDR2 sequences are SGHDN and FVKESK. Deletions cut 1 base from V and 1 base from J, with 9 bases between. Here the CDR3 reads CASSQGLTRTDTQYF. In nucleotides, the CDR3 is TGTGCCAGCAGCCAAGGTCTAACCCGCACAGATACGCAGTATTTT.

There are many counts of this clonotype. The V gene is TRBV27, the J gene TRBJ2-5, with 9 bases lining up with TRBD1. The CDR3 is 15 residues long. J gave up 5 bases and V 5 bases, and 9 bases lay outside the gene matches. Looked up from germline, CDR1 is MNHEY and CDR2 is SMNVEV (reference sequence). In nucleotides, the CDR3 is TGTGCCAGCAGTCCACGGACAGGGGCAAGCGAGACCCAGTACTTC. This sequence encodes CASSPRTGASETQYF.

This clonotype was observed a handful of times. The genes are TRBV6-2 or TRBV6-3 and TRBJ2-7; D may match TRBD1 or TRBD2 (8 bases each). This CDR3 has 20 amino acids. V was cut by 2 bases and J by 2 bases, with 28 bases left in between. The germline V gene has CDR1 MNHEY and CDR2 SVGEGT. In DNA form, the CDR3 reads TGTGCCAGCAGTTACATCGATTCCAGGGGGCGGCTAGCGGGCCCCTACGAGCAGTACTTC. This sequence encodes CASSYIDSRGRLAGPYEQYF.

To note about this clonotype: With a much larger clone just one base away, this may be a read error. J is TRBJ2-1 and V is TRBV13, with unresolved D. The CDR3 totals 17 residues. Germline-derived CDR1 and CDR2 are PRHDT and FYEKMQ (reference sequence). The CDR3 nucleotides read TGTGCCAGCAGCTCCCAAGCCGGCGTCGGGCCCCCGATTGAGCGGTTCTTC. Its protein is CASSSQAGVGPPIERFF.

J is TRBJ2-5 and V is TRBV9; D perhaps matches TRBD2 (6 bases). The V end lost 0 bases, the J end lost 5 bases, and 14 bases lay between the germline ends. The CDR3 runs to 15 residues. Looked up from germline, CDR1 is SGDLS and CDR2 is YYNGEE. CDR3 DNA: TGTGCCAGCAGCGTAGCGGGGACGGCGGGGGAGACCCAGTACTTC. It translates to CASSVAGTAGETQYF. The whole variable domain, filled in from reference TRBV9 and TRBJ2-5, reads DSGVTQTPKHLITATGQRVTLRCSPRSGDLSVYWYQQSLDQGLQFLIQYYNGEERAKGNILERFSAQQFPDLHSELNLSSLELGDSALYFCASSVAGTAGETQYFGPGTRLLVL.

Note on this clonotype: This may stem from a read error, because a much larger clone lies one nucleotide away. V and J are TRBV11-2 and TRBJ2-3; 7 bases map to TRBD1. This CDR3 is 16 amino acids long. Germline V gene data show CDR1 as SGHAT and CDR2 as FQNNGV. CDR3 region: CVSSLWDSASTDTQYF. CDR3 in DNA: TGTGTCAGCAGCTTATGGGACAGCGCTAGCACAGATACGCAGTATTTT.

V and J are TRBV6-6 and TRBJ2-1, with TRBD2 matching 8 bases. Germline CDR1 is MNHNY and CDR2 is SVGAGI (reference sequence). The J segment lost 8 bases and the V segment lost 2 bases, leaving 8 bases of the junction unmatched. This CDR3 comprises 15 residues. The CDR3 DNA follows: TGTGCCAGCAGTTACGGGACTAGTCAATACTATGAGCAGTTCTTC. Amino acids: CASSYGTSQYYEQFF.

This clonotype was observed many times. The CDR3: CASSLEGPYEQYF. The CDR3 nucleotides are TGTGCCAGCAGCTTAGAGGGGCCCTACGAGCAGTACTTC. This chain uses TRBV11-2 with TRBJ2-7, with D possibly matching TRBD1 (5 bases). CDR3 length: 13 amino acids. The germline V gene has CDR1 SGHAT and CDR2 FQNNGV. Deletions cut 0 bases from V and 2 bases from J, with 5 bases between.

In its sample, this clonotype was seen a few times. CDR3 sequence: CASSLSGRAGNIQYF. DNA of the CDR3: TGTGCCAGCAGCTTAAGCGGGAGGGCGGGAAACATTCAGTACTTC. The chain employs TRBV7-3 and TRBJ2-4; TRBD2 matches 9 bases. The J segment lost 6 bases and the V segment lost 1 base, leaving 4 bases of the junction unmatched. The CDR3 contains 15 residues. CDR1 and CDR2 (germline): SGHTA, FQGTGA. The full variable domain, with the rest looked up from reference TRBV7-3 and TRBJ2-4, is GAGVSQTPSNKVTEKGKYVELRCDPISGHTALYWYRQSLGQGPEFLIYFQGTGAADDSGLPNDRFFAVRPEGSVSTLKIQRTERGDSAVYLCASSLSGRAGNIQYFGAGTRLSVL.

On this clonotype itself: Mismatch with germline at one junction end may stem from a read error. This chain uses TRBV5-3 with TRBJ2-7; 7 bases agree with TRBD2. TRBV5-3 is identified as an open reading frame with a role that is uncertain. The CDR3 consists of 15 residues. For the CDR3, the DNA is TGTGCCAGCAGCTTTGGTCCTAGCGGAACTTGCGAGCAGTACTTC. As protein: CASSFGPSGTCEQYF.

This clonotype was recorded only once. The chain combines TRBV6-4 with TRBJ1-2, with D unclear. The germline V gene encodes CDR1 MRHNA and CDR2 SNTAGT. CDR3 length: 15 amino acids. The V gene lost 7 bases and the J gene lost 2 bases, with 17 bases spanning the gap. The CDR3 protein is CASTEIAGGNYGYTF. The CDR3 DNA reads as TGTGCCAGCACGGAAATTGCAGGTGGAAACTATGGCTACACCTTC.

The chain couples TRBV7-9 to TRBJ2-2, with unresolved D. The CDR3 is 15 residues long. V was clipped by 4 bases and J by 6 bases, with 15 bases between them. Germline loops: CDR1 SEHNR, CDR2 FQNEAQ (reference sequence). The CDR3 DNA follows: TGTGCCAGCAGCTCGACCGGGCCTCGACCCGGGGAGCTGTTTTTT. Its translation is CASSSTGPRPGELFF.